This T cell receptor beta chain was identified during a study of shared clonotypes between healthy human individuals. Unsorted PBMC DNA was sequenced on ten immunoSEQ deep assay plates. Measured with immunoSEQ multiplex PCR; TCRdb has only the in-frame clones, and not every one. The sample yields about 560,000 clones, around three quarters seen once. Germline V gene sequence: CDR1 SNHLY, CDR2 FYNNEI. Trimming removed 6 bases from V and 3 bases from J; junction bases left unmatched: 10. The CDR3 has 16 amino acids. Material for sequencing was PBMCs. V is TRBV2 and J is TRBJ2-3; 9 bases are shared with TRBD2. This TCR was sampled from a woman in her thirties or forties in good health. Some clones in this sample may be carry-over from other donors' samples. CDR3 protein: CASRSAGGPWTDTQYF. The CDR3, as DNA: TGTGCCAGCAGGTCGGCGGGAGGGCCCTGGACAGATACGCAGTATTTT.